This T cell receptor beta chain came from a study of T cells in women clearing cervical HPV infection. Study-wide findings and caveats: Effector/memory and HPV-specific T cells were not isolated, and association timing is unknown.

TCR beta CDR3 amplified by multiplex PCR from roughly 1,100 ng genomic DNA. The protocol was immunoSEQ multiplex PCR, while the TCRdb copy is restricted to in-frame clones and leaves out a portion. Seen in this sample are 49,000 or so clones; the ten most common clones hold less than 40%. Points on this clone: The antigen is unknown. The missing CDR3 end, 3 residues past where the read stops, is filled in from the germline J gene.

All participants had a single incident cervical HPV16 infection, and prevalent HPV16 infections were excluded. The germline V gene encodes CDR1 SGHRS and CDR2 YFSETQ. The CDR3 sequence is 18 residues long. Sequenced: blood buffy coat. J is TRBJ1-4 and V is TRBV5-1, with D maybe TRBD1 (5 bases). This TCR derives from a woman aged 18-70 years with a cervical HPV16 infection that either progressed to CIN3+ or cleared (not recorded which). The sequenced part of the CDR3 DNA is TGCGCCAGCAGCCCGGGACTAGCGGAAACCTCTGGGGCCAACGTA. Translating it yields CASSPGLAETSGANV. The full CDR3 reads CASSPGLAETSGANVLFF.